This T cell receptor (beta chain) was profiled in a study of human versus mouse CDR3 diversity and MHC coevolution. Per germline, CDR1 LNHDA and CDR2 SQIVND (reference sequence). Trimming removed 5 bases from V and 4 bases from J; junction bases left unmatched: 7. The CDR3 is made up of 15 amino acids. Profiling relied on immunoSEQ multiplex PCR, and the TCRdb table lists in-frame clones only, not all of them. The repertoire has 60,000 to 95,000 clones, just under 95% of them found once; the top ten carry about 0.15%. In this sample, this clone turned up once. This TCR derives from a person aged 30-70 years in good health. Sequences were obtained from naive CD4+ T cells from blood. Subset: CD45RO-negative CD62L-positive naive CD4 T cells. The chain carries TRBV19 and TRBJ2-5; 10 positions agree with TRBD2. CDR3: CASSLTSGTRETQYF. The DNA for the CDR3 is TGTGCCAGTAGTCTCACTAGCGGGACTCGAGAGACCCAGTACTTC.